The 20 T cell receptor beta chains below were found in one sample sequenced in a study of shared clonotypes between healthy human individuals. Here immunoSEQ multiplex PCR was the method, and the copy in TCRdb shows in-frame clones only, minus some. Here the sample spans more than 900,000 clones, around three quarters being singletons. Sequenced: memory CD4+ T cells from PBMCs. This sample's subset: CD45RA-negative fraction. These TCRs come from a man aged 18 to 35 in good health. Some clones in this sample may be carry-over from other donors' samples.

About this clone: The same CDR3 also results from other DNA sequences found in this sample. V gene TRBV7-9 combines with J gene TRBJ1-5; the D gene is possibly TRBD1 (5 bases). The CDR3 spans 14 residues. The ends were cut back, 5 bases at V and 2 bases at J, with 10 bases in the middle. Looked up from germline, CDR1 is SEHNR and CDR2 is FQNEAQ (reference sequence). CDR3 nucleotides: TGTGCCAGCAGCCCGCGGGGGGGCAATCAGCCCCAGCATTTT. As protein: CASSPRGGNQPQHF.

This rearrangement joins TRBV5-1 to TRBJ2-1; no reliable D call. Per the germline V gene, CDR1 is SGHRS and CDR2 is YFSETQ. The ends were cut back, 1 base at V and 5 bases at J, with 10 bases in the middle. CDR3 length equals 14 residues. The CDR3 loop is CASSLSSANNEQFF. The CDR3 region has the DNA TGCGCCAGCAGCTTGAGTTCGGCTAACAATGAGCAGTTCTTC.

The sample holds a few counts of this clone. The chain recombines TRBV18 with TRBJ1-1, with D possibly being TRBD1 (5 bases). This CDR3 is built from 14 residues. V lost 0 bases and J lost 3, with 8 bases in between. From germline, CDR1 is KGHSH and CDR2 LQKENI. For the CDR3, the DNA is TGTGCCAGCTCACCACCGGGGCGGTACACTGAAGCTTTCTTT. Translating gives CASSPPGRYTEAFF.

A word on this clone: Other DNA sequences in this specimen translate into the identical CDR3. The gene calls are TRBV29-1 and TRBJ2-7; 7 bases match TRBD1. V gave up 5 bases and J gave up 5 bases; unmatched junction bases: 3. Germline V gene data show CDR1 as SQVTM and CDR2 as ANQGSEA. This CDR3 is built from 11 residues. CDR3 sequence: CSVNRGHEQYF. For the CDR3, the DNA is TGCAGCGTTAACAGGGGCCACGAGCAGTACTTC.

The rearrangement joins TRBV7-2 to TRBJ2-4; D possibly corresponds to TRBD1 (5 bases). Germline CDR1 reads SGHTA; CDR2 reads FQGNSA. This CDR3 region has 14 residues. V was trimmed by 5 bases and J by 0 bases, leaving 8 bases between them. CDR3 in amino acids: CASSQGIAKNIQYF. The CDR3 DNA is TGTGCCAGCAGCCAGGGCATAGCCAAAAACATTCAGTACTTC.

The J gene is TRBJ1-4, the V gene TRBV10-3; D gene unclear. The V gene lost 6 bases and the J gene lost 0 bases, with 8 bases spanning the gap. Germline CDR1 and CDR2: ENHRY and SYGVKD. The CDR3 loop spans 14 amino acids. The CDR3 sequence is CAIRATATNEKLFF. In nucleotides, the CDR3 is TGTGCCATCAGGGCAACTGCAACTAATGAAAAACTGTTTTTT.

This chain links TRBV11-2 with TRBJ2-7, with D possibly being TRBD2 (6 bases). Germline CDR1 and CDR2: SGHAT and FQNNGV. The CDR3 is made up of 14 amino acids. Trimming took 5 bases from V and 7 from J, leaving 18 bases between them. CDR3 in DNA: TGTGCCAGCAGCGCCCGGGACTCCCGTAGGGAGCAGTACTTC. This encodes CASSARDSRREQYF. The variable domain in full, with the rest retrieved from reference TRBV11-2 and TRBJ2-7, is EAGVAQSPRYKIIEKRQSVAFWCNPISGHATLYWYQQILGQGPKLLIQFQNNGVVDDSQLPKDRFSAERLKGVDSTLKIQPAKLEDSAVYLCASSARDSRREQYFGPGTRLTVT.

Written as DNA, the CDR3 is TGTGCCAGCAGTTTGAATGGAGATGGAAACACCATATATTTT. Its protein product is CASSLNGDGNTIYF. The chain carries TRBV27 and TRBJ1-3; D is unresolved. The germline V gene encodes CDR1 MNHEY and CDR2 SMNVEV (reference sequence). The CDR3 is 14 residues long. V was trimmed by 3 bases and J by 3 bases, leaving 9 bases between them.

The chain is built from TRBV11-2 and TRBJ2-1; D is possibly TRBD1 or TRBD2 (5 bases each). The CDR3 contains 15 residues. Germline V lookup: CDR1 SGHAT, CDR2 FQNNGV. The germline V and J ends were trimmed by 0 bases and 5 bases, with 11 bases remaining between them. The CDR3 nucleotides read TGTGCCAGCAGCTTAGATGGGGGACGAAACAATGAGCAGTTCTTC. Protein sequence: CASSLDGGRNNEQFF.

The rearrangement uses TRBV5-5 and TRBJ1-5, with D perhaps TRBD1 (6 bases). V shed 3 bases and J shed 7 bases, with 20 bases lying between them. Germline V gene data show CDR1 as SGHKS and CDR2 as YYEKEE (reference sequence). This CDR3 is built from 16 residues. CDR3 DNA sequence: TGTGCCAGCAGCTCGATGGGTACAGGGTCCGGGCAGCCCCAGCATTTT. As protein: CASSSMGTGSGQPQHF.

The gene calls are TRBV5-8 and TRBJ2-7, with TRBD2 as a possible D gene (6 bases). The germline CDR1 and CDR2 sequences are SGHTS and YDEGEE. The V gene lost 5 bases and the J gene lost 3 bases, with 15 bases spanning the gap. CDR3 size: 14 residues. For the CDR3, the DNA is TGTGCCAGCAGGCGGGGAACGGCCTTCTACGAGCAGTACTTC. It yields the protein CASRRGTAFYEQYF.

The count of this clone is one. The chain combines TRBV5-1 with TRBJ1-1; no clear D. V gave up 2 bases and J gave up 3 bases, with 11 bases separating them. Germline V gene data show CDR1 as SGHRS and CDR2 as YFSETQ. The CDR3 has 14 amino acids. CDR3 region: CASSFRGVDTEAFF. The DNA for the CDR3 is TGCGCCAGCAGCTTTAGAGGCGTGGACACTGAAGCTTTCTTT.

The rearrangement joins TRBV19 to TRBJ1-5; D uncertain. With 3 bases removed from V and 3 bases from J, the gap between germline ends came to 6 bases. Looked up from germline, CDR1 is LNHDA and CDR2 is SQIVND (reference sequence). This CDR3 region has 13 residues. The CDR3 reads CASSIDFNQPQHF. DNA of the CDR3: TGTGCCAGTAGTATTGACTTCAATCAGCCCCAGCATTTT.

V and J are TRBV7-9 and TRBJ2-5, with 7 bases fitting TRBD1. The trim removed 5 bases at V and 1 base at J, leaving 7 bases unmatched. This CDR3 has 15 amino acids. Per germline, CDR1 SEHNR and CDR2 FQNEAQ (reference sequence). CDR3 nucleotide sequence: TGTGCCAGCAGCCAAGGGGGCTACAGCCAAGAGACCCAGTACTTC. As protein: CASSQGGYSQETQYF.

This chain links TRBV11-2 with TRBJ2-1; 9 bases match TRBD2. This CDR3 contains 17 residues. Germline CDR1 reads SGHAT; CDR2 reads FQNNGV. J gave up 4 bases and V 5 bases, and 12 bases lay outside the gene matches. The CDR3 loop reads CASSQGLGLAGYNEQFF. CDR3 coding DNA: TGTGCCAGCAGCCAAGGATTGGGTCTAGCGGGATACAATGAGCAGTTCTTC.

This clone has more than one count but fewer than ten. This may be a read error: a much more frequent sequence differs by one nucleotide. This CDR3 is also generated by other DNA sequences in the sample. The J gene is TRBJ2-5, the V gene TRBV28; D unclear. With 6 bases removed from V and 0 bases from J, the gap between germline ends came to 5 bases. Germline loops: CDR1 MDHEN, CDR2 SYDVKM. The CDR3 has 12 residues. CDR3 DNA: TGTGCCAGCAGCTCGTACCAAGAGACCCAGTACTTC. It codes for CASSSYQETQYF.

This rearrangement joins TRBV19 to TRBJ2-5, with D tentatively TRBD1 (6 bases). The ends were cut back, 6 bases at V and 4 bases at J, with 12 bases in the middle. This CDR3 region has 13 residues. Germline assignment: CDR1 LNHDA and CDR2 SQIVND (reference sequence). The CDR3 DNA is TGTGCCAGTAGCTCCCACAGGGTAGAGACCCAGTACTTC. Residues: CASSSHRVETQYF.

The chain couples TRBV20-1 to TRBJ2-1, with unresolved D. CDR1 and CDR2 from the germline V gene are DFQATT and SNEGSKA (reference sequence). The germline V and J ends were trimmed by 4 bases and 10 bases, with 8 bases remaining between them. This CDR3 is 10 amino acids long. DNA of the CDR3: TGCAGTGCTATTAAGTCCGAGCAGTTCTTC. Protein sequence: CSAIKSEQFF.

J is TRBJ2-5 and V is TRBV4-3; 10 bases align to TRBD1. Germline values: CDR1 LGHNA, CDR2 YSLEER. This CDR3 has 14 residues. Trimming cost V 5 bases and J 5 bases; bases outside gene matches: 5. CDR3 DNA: TGCGCCAGCAGCGCGGGACAGGGGCGCGAGACCCAGTACTTC. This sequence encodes CASSAGQGRETQYF.

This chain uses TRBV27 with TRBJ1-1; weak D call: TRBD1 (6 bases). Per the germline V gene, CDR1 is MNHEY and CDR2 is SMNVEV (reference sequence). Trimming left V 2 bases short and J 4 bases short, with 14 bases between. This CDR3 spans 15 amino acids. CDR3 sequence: CASSLIRGQSTEAFF. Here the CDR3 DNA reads TGTGCCAGCAGTTTAATCCGGGGGCAATCCACTGAAGCTTTCTTT.